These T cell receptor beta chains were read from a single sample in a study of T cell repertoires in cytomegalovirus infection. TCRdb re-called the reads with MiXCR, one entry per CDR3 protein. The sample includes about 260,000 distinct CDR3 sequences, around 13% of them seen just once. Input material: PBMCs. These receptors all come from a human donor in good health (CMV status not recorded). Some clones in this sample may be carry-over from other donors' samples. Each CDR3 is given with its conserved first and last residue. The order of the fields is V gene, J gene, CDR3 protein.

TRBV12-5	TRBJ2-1	CASGPLELGPRQFF
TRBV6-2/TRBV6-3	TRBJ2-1	CASSYSTSGVRNEQFF
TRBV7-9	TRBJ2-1	CASSSVEYEQFF
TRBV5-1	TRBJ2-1	CASSSRTSGGDEQFF
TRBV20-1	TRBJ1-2	CSARFQQGVSGYTF
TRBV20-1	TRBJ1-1	CSARQWMNTEAFF
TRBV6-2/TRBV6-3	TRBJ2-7	CASSYNGEQYF
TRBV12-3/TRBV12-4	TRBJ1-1	CASSRSTAEAFF
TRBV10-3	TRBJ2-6	CAISVLGANVLTF
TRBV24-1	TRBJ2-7	CATSAWPSSGEQYF
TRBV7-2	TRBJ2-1	CASSLIPPGLAVNNEQFF
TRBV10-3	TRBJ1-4	CAISEDEKLFF
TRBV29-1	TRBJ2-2	CSGKGAGRTGELFF
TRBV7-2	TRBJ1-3	CASSLVRGNTIYF
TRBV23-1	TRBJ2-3	CASSQNGLAGGPDTQYF
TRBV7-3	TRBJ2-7	CASSPLAGDDEQYF
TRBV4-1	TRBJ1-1	CASSQDGHPGTEAFF
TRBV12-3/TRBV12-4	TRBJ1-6	CASALLTLHF
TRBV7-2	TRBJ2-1	CASSLGGGLHEQFF
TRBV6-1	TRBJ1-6	CASRSGGAYLSPLHF
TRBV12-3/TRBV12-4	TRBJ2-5	CASGRLAGDEETQYF
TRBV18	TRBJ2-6	CASSPLPSGANVLTF
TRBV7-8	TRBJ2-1	CASSHAGLAYEQFF
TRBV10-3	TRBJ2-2	CAISDAGELFF
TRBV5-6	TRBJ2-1	CASSLGLDDNEQFF
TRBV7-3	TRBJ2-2	CASSPTGLTGELFF
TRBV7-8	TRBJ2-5	CASSSTVQETQYF
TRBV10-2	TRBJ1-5	CASSKGSNQPQHF
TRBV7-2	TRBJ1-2	CASSPKTGAVSGYTF
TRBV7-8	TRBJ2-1	CASSQGGYNEQFF
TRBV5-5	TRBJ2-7	CASSLVTYEQYF
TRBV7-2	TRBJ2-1	CASSASGTKNEQFF
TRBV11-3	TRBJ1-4	CASSLPGGRLFF
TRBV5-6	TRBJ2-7	CASSLSPKVDEQYF
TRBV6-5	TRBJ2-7	CASSYSGTDFYEQYF
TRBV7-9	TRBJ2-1	CASSPDSGVQFF
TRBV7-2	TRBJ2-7	CASSLSRGVYEQYF
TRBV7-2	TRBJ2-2	CASSLVAGSANTGELFF
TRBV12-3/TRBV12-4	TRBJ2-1	CASSPGTPSYNEQFF
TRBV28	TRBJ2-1	CASSLFAGGPNEQFF
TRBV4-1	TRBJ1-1	CASSLSGRIDSDTEAFF